Listed here is a single T cell receptor beta chain. Antigen: not known. The data derive from a study of cytomegalovirus exposure and HLA in healthy donors. For the study at large: Out of 350 to 400 genotyped donors, about 81% belonged to the Caucasian-associated ancestry cluster.

The length of the CDR3 is 11 residues. Trimming took off 5 bases at V and 7 bases at J, with 8 bases between the two ends. Germline lookup yields CDR1 SEHNR and CDR2 FQNEAQ (reference sequence). Researchers ran the PCR with 60 Vbeta and 13 Jbeta primers. Using immunoSEQ multiplex PCR, the repertoire was profiled, and TCRdb retains in-frame clones only, with some absent. This sample yields some 150,000 clones, of which roughly 70% are seen a single time; roughly 4.5% belongs to the top ten. The study, taken as a whole, reports: For TCR beta chains, V- and J-gene trimming was later linked to a missense DCLRE1C variant. A later analysis appeared to link common viral pathogens to several of the most significant clusters.

Each donor was healthy, and each was a bone marrow donor. Sequencing was done on a sample of PBMCs. The sequence came from a man between 18 and 35 years old in good health and CMV-seropositive. This sequence joins TRBV7-9 and TRBJ2-5; the D is unclear. CDR3 sequence reads: CASSPPGTQYF. Written as DNA, the CDR3 is TGTGCCAGCAGCCCACCCGGGACCCAGTACTTC.